The source of this T cell receptor beta chain is a study of post-analysis software for immune sequencing data. Study as a whole: The disease courses covered relapsing-remitting, secondary progressive and progressive-relapsing multiple sclerosis. Points from the study as a whole: Strong same-batch co-clustering of samples appeared with F measure clustering. The normalized Chao1 diversity of multiple sclerosis patients was significantly lower than that of controls. When patients were compared with controls, about five TRBV segments were more frequent, TRBV5-6, TRBV5-1 and TRBV20-1 among them.

CDR3 length: 16 amino acids. The V gene's germline CDR1 is MDHEN and CDR2 SYDVKM. V lost 4 bases and J lost 0; bases outside the gene matches: 5. Carried by the TCR beta cDNA libraries were unique molecular identifiers. Each batch of roughly 0.9 to 10 million T cells produced roughly 0.5 million cDNA molecules. TCRdb redid the calling of the PCR reads with MiXCR, one entry per CDR3 protein. The data show approximately 250,000 distinct CDR3 sequences, 35% to 40% seen once. This clonotype occurred a few times. Its cognate antigen is unknown. The sample comprised blood. This sequence originates from a girl aged 5 to 17 with multiple sclerosis. This chain links TRBV28 with TRBJ1-5, with TRBD1 matching over 8 bases. Here the CDR3 reads CASSYRTGFSNQPQHF. CDR3 DNA: TGTGCCAGCAGTTATCGGACAGGGTTTAGCAATCAGCCCCAGCATTTT.